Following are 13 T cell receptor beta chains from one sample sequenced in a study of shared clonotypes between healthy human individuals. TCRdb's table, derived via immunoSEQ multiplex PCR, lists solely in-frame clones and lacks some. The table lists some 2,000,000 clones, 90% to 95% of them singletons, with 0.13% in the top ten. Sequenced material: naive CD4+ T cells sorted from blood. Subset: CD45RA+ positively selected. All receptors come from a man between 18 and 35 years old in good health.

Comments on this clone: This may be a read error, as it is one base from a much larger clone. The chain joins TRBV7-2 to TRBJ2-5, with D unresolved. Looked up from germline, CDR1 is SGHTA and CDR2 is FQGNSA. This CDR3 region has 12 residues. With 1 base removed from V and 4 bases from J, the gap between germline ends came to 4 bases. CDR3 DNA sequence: TGTGCCAGCAGCTTAGGCCCAGAGACCCAGTACTTC. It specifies CASSLGPETQYF.

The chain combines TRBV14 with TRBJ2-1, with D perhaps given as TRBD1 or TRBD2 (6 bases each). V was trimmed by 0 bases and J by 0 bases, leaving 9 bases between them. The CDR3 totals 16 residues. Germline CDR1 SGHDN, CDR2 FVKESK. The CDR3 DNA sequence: TGTGCCAGCAGCCAAGAAAAGGGGGGCTCCTACAATGAGCAGTTCTTC. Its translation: CASSQEKGGSYNEQFF.

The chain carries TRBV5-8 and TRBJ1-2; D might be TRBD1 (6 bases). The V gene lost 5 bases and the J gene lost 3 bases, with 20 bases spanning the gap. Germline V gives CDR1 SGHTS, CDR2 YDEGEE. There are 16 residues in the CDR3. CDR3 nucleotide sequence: TGTGCCAGCAGTCCTAACAGGGTGGTAGCTGACTATGGCTACACCTTC. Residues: CASSPNRVVADYGYTF.

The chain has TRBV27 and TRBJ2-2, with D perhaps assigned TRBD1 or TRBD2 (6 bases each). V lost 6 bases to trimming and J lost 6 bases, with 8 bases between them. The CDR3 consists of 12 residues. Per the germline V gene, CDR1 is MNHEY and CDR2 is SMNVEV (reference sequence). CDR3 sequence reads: CASRRGAGELFF. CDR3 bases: TGTGCCAGCAGGAGGGGGGCCGGGGAGCTGTTTTTT.

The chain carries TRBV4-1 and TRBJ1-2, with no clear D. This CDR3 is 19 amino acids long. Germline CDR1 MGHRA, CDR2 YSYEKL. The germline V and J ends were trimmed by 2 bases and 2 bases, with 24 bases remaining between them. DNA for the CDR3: TGCGCCAGCAGCCAAAGAGATACCGAAGACCGAGCCCCCAACTATGGCTACACCTTC. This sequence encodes CASSQRDTEDRAPNYGYTF.

The CDR3 sequence: CASSQESGANTGELFF. The CDR3 DNA follows: TGCGCCAGCAGCCAAGAGAGTGGGGCAAACACCGGGGAGCTGTTTTTT. This rearrangement joins TRBV4-1 to TRBJ2-2, with D possibly matching TRBD1 (5 bases). Trimming left V 0 bases short and J 2 bases short, with 10 bases between. Germline CDR1 is MGHRA and CDR2 is YSYEKL. CDR3 size: 16 residues.

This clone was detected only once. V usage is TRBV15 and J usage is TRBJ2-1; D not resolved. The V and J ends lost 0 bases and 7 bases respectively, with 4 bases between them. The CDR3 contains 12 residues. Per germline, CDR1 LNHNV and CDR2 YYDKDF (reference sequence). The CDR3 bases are TGTGCCACCAGCAGAGATTATAATGAGCAGTTCTTC. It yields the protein CATSRDYNEQFF. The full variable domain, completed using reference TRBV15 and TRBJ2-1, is DAMVIQNPRYQVTQFGKPVTLSCSQTLNHNVMYWYQQKSSQAPKLLFHYYDKDFNNEADTPDNFQSRRPNTSFCFLDIRSPGLGDTAMYLCATSRDYNEQFFGPGTRLTVL.

The CDR3 region is CASRWDKQGGYGYTF. The CDR3 DNA is TGTGCCAGCAGGTGGGACAAACAAGGAGGCTATGGCTACACCTTC. This rearrangement joins TRBV6-5 to TRBJ1-2; a weak D match, TRBD1 (6 bases). Germline-derived CDR1 and CDR2 are MNHEY and SVGAGI. Trimming pared 6 bases from V and 4 bases from J, leaving 18 bases between. CDR3 length: 15 residues.

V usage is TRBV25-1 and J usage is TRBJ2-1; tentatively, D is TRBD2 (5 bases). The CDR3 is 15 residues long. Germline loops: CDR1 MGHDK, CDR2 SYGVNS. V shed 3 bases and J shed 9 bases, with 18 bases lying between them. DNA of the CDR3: TGTGCCAGCAGTGAGCGGGCGGTACGGATGGGTGAGCAGTTCTTC. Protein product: CASSERAVRMGEQFF. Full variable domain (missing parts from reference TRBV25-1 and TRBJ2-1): EADIYQTPRYLVIGTGKKITLECSQTMGHDKMYWYQQDPGMELHLIHYSYGVNSTEKGDLSSESTVSRIRTEHFPLTLESARPSHTSQYLCASSERAVRMGEQFFGPGTRLTVL.

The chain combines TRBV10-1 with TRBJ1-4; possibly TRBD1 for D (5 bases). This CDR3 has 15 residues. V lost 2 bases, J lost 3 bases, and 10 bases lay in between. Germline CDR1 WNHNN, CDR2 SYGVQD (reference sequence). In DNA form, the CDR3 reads TGCGCCAGCAGTGAGGGTCAAGGGGCTAATGAAAAACTGTTTTTT. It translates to CASSEGQGANEKLFF.

In DNA form, the CDR3 reads TGCGCCAGCAGTGACCACTATGGCTACACCTTC. It translates to CASSDHYGYTF. V and J are TRBV10-2 and TRBJ1-2, with no clear D. Germline V lookup: CDR1 WSHSY, CDR2 SAAADI. Trimming pared 3 bases from V and 3 bases from J, leaving 2 bases between. This CDR3 contains 11 residues.

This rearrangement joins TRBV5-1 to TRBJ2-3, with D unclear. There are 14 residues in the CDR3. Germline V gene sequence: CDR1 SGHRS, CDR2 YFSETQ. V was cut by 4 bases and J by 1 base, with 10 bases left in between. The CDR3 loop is CASSLDSGTDTQYF. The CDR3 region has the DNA TGCGCCAGCAGCCTCGATTCGGGCACAGATACGCAGTATTTT.

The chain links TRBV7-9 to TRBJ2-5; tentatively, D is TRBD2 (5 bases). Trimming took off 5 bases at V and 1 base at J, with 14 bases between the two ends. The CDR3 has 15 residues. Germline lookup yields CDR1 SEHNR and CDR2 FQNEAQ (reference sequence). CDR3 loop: CASSPLFTSQETQYF. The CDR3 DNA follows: TGTGCCAGCAGCCCCTTATTCACTAGCCAAGAGACCCAGTACTTC.